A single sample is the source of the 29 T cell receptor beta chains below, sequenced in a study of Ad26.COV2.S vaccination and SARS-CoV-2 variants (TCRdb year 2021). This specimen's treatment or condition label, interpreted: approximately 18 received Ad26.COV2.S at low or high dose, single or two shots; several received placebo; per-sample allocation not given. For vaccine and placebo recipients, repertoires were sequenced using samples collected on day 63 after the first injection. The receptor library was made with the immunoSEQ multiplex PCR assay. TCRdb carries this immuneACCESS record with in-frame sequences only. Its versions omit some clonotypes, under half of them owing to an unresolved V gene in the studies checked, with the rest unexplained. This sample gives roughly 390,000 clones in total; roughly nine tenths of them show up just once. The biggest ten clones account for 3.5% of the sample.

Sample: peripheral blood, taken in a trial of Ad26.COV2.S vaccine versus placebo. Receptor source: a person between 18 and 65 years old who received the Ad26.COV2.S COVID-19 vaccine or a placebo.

The CDR3 protein is CAANGGPSTDTQYF. The DNA of the CDR3 is TGTGCCGCCAACGGGGGGCCTAGCACAGATACGCAGTATTTT. The chain is built from TRBV10-3 and TRBJ2-3, with D possibly being TRBD2 (7 bases). V shed 11 bases and J shed 0 bases, with 15 bases lying between them. There are 14 residues in the CDR3. Germline V gene lookup returns CDR1 ENHRY and CDR2 SYGVKD.

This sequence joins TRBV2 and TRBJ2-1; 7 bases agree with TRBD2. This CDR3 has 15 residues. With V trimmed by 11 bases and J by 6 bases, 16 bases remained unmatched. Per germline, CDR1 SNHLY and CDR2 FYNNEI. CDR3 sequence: CALRRSAGNPNEQFF. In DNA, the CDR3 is TGTGCCCTCCGAAGGTCAGCGGGGAACCCCAATGAGCAGTTCTTC. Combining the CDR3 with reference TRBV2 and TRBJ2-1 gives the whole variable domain EPEVTQTPSHQVTQMGQEVILRCVPISNHLYFYWYRQILGQKVEFLVSFYNNEISEKSEIFDDQFSVERPDGSNFTLKIRSTKLEDSAMYFCALRRSAGNPNEQFFGPGTRLTVL.

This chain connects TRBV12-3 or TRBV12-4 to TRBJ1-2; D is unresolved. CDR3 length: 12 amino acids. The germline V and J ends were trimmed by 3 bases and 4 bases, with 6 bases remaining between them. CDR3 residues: CASSLTTYGYTF. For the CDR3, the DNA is TGTGCCAGCAGTTTGACTACCTATGGCTACACCTTC.

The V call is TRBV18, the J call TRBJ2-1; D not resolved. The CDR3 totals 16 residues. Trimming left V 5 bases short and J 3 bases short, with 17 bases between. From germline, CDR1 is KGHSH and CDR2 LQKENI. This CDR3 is CASSSGSVRLYNEQFF. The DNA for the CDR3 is TGTGCCAGCTCATCCGGGTCAGTTCGCCTCTACAATGAGCAGTTCTTC.

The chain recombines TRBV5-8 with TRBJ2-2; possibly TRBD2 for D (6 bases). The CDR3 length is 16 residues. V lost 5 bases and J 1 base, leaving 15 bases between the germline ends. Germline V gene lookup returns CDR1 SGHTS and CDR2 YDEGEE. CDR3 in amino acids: CASRLAGSGNTGELFF. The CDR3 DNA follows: TGTGCCAGCAGGCTCGCGGGGTCGGGGAACACCGGGGAGCTGTTTTTT.

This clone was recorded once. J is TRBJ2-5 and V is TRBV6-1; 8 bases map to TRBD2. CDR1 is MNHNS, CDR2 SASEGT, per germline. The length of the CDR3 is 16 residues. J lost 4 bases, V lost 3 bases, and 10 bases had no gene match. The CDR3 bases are TGTGCCAGCAGTGACAGTCGCGGGACTAGAAGAGAGACCCAGTACTTC. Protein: CASSDSRGTRRETQYF.

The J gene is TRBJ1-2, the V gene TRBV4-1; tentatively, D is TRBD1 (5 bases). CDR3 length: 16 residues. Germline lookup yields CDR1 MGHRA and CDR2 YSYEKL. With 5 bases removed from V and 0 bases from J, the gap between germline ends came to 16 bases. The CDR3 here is CASSEGDSRANYGYTF. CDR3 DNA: TGCGCCAGCAGCGAAGGGGATTCTAGAGCTAACTATGGCTACACCTTC.

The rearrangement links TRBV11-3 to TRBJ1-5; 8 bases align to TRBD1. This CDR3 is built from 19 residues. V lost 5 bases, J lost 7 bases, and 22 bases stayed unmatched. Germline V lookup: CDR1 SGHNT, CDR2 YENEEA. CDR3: CASSPARQGPQGGGQPQHF. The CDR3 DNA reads TGTGCCAGCAGCCCAGCGCGACAGGGGCCACAGGGGGGAGGACAGCCCCAGCATTTT.

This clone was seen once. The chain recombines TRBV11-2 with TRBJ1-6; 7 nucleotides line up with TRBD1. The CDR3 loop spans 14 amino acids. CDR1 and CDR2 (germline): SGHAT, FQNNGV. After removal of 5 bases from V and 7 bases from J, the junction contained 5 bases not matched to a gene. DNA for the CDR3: TGTGCCAGCAGCCAAGACAGGGTAAATTCACCCCTCCACTTT. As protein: CASSQDRVNSPLHF.

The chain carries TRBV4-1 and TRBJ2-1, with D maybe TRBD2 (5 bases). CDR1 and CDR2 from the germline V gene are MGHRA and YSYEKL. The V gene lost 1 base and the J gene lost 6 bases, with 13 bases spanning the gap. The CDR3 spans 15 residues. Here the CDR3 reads CASSQVPGSRNEQFF. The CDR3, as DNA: TGCGCCAGCAGCCAAGTGCCGGGATCCCGCAATGAGCAGTTCTTC.

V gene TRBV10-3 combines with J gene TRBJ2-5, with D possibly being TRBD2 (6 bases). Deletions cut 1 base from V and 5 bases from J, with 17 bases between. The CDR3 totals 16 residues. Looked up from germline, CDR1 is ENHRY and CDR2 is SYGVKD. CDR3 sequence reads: CAISEYYGTPAETQYF. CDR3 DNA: TGTGCCATCAGTGAGTACTATGGGACTCCAGCTGAGACCCAGTACTTC.

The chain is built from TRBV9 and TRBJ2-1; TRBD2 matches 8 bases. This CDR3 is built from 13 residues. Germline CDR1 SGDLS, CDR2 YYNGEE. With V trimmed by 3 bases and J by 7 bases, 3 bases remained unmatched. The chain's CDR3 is CASSAGRGNEQFF. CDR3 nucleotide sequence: TGTGCCAGCAGCGCCGGGAGGGGGAATGAGCAGTTCTTC.

CDR3 protein: CASSLEGSLNTEAFF. The CDR3 DNA sequence: TGTGCCAGCAGCTTAGAAGGCAGCTTGAACACTGAAGCTTTCTTT. The chain joins TRBV7-9 to TRBJ1-1; the D is unclear. Trimming shortened V by 1 base and J by 0 bases, and 9 bases separated the two germline ends. CDR3 length: 15 amino acids. Germline assignment: CDR1 SEHNR and CDR2 FQNEAQ (reference sequence).

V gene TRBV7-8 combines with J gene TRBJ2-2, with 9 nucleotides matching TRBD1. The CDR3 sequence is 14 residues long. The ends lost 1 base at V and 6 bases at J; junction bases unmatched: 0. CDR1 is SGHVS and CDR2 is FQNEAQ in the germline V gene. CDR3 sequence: CASSLGQGAGELFF. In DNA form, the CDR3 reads TGTGCCAGCAGCTTAGGACAGGGGGCCGGGGAGCTGTTTTTT. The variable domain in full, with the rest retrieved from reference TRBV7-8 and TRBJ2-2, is GAGVSQSPRYKVAKRGQDVALRCDPISGHVSLFWYQQALGQGPEFLTYFQNEAQLDKSGLPSDRFFAERPEGSVSTLKIQRTQQEDSAVYLCASSLGQGAGELFFGEGSRLTVL.

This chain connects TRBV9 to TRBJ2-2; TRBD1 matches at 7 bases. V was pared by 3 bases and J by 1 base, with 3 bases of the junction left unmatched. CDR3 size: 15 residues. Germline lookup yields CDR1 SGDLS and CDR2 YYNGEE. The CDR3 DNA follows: TGTGCCAGCAGCGCCTGGACAGGGAACACCGGGGAGCTGTTTTTT. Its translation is CASSAWTGNTGELFF.

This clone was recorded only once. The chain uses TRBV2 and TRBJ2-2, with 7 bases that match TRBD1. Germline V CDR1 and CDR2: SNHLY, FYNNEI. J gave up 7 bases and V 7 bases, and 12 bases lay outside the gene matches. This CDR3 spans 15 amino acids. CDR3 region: CASTRERGHIGELFF. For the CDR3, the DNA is TGTGCCAGCACCAGGGAGAGGGGGCATATCGGGGAGCTGTTTTTT.

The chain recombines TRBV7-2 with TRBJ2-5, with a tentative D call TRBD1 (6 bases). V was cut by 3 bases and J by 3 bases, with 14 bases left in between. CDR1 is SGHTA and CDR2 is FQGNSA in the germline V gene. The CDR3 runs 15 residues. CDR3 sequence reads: CASSLGAGEKETQYF. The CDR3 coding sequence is TGTGCCAGCAGCTTGGGTGCAGGGGAGAAAGAGACCCAGTACTTC.

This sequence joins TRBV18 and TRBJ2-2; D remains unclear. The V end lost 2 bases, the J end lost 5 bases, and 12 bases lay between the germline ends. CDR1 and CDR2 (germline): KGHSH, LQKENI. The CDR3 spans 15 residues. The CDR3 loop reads CASSPVGRLTGELFF. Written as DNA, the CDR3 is TGTGCCAGCTCACCAGTTGGAAGGTTAACCGGGGAGCTGTTTTTT.

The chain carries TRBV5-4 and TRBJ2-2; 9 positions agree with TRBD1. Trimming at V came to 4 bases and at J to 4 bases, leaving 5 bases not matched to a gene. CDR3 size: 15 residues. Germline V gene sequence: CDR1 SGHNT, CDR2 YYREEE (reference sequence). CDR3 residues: CASSRQGVVTGELFF. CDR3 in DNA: TGTGCCAGCAGCCGACAGGGGGTGGTCACCGGGGAGCTGTTTTTT.

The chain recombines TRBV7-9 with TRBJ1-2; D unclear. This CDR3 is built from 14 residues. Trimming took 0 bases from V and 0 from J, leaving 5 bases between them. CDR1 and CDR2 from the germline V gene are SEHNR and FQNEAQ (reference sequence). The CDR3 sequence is CASSLADPNYGYTF. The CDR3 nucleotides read TGTGCCAGCAGCTTAGCGGACCCTAACTATGGCTACACCTTC. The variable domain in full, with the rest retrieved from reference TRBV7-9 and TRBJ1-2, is DTGVSQNPRHKITKRGQNVTFRCDPISEHNRLYWYRQTLGQGPEFLTYFQNEAQLEKSRLLSDRFSAERPKGSFSTLEIQRTEQGDSAMYLCASSLADPNYGYTFGSGTRLTVV.

The CDR3 nucleotides are TGTGCCAGCAGTTTATCAGGCCCCCCAGGGCAGTATTTT. Translating it yields CASSLSGPPGQYF. J is TRBJ2-3 and V is TRBV27; D unresolved. CDR3 length: 13 residues. The germline CDR1 and CDR2 sequences are MNHEY and SMNVEV (reference sequence). V gave up 0 bases and J gave up 11 bases, with 12 bases separating them.

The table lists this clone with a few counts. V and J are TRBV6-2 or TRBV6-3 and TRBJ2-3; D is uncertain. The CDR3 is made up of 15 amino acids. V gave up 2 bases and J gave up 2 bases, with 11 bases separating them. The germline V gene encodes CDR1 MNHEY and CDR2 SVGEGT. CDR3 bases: TGTGCCAGCAGTTACCTTAGGGAAACCACAGATACGCAGTATTTT. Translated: CASSYLRETTDTQYF.

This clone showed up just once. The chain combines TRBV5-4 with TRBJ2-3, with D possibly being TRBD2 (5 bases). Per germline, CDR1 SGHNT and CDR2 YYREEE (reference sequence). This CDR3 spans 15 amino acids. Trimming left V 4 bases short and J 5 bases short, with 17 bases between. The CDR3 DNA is TGTGCCAGCAGCCCCCTTCAGAGGGCGGGAGATACGCAGTATTTT. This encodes CASSPLQRAGDTQYF.

The CDR3 sequence: CASSYTQVNYGYTF. CDR3 coding DNA: TGTGCCAGCAGTTACACACAGGTTAACTATGGCTACACCTTC. The chain couples TRBV6-5 to TRBJ1-2; D is possibly TRBD1 (5 bases). The CDR3 contains 14 residues. Germline loops: CDR1 MNHEY, CDR2 SVGAGI. V dropped 2 bases and J dropped 1 base, with 8 bases sitting between them.

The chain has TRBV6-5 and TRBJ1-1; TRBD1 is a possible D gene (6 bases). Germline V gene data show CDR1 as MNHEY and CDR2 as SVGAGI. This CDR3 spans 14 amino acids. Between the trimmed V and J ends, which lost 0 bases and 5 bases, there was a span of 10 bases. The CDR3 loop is CASSYSAGETEAFF. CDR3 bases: TGTGCCAGCAGTTACTCCGCAGGGGAAACTGAAGCTTTCTTT.

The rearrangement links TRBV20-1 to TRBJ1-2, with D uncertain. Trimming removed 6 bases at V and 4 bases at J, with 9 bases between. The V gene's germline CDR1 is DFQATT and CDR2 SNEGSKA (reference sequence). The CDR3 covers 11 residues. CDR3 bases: TGCAGTGCCCCCCTTAGCTATGGCTACACCTTC. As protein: CSAPLSYGYTF.

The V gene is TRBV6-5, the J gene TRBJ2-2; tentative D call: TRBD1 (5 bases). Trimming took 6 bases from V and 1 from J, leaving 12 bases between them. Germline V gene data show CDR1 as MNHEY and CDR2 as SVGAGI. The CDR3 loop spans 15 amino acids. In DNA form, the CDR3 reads TGTGCCAGCAGCGTACAGGAGATGAACACCGGGGAGCTGTTTTTT. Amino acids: CASSVQEMNTGELFF.

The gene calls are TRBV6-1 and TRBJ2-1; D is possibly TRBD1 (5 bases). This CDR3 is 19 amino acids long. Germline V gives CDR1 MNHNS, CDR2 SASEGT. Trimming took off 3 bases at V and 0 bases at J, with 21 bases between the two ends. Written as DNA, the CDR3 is TGTGCCAGCAGTGACCAGAGTAGGGGATCCTCTCGCTCCTACAATGAGCAGTTCTTC. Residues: CASSDQSRGSSRSYNEQFF.

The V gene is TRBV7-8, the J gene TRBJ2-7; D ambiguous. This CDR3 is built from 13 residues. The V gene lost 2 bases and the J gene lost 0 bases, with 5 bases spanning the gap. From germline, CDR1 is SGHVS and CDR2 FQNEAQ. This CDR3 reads CASSLNPSYEQYF. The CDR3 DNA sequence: TGTGCCAGCAGCTTAAACCCCTCCTACGAGCAGTACTTC.